This T cell receptor beta chain was identified in a study of radiotherapy plus CTLA-4 blockade in lung cancer (dated by TCRdb to the late 2010s). General notes on the study: Among the enrolled patients, about 19% had an objective response, and roughly 30% reached disease control. The full study reports these points: After treatment with radiotherapy and ipilimumab, TCR clones that came from tumors expanded in the peripheral blood. Increased serum interferon-beta after radiation, together with early dynamic changes in blood T cell clones, were reported to be the strongest predictors of response.

Comment on this clone: This clone's antigen is unknown. Base-call qualities are not available, and no considerably larger clone is one nucleotide away.

The study tested focal radiation therapy combined with CTLA-4 blockade (ipilimumab) in patients with chemo-refractory metastatic non-small-cell lung cancer. Taken from cysteine to phenylalanine, the CDR3 has 14 residues. The DNA shown is the 42-base CDR3, in frame from base 1. At the junction V is shortened by 2 bases and J by 7 bases, with 17 bases in between. From a lookup of the germline V gene (reference sequence), CDR1 and CDR2 are GTSNPN and SVGIG. Library preparation used the immunoSEQ multiplex PCR assay. Not all clones reach the TCRdb copy of this immuneACCESS table, which keeps in-frame sequences only. Checked studies attribute under half of the gap to unresolved V genes and leave the rest unexplained. For this sample the table gives over 50,000 clones, of which around 85% were detected only once. Jointly, the top ten make up about 15% of the sample.

The receptor comes from a human donor with non-small cell lung cancer who had a complete response to radiotherapy plus ipilimumab. This specimen consisted of peripheral blood, obtained from a patient treated with radiotherapy plus ipilimumab. The rearrangement combines TRBV30 with TRBJ2-5; TRBD1 is possibly the D segment (6 matching bases). The encoded CDR3 is CAWSSGVFGGTQYF. The DNA reads TGTGCCTGGAGTTCAGGGGTGTTTGGGGGGACCCAGTACTTC.